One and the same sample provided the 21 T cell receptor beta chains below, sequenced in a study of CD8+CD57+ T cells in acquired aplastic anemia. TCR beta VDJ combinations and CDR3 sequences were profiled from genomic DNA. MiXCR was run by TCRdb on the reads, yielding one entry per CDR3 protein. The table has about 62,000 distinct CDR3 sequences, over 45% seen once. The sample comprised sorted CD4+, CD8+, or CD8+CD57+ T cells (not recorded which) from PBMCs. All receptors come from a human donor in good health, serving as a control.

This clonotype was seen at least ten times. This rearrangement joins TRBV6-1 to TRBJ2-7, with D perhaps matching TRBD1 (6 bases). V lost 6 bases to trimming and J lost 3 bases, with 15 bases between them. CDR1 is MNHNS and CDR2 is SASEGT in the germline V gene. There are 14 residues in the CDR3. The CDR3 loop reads CASRSTGTSYEQYF. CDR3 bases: TGTGCCAGCAGGTCAACAGGGACCAGCTACGAGCAGTACTTC.

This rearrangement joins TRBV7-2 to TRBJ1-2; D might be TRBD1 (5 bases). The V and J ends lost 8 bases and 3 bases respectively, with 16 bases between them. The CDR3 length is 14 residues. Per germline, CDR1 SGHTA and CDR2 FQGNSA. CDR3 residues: CASGRAAWDYGYTF. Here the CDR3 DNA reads TGTGCCAGCGGCAGGGCTGCCTGGGACTATGGCTACACCTTC.

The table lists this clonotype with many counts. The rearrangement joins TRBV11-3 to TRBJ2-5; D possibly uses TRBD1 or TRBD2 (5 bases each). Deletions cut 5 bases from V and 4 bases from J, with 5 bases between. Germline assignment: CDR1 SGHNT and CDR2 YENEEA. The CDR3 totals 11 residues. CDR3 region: CASSGGETQYF. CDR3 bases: TGTGCCAGCAGCGGGGGAGAGACCCAGTACTTC.

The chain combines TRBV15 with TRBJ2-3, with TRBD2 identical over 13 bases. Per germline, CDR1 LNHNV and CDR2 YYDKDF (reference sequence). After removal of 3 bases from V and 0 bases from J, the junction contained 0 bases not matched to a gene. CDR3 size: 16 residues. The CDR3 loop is CATSRGLAGSTDTQYF. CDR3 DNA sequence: TGTGCCACCAGCAGGGGACTAGCGGGAAGCACAGATACGCAGTATTTT.

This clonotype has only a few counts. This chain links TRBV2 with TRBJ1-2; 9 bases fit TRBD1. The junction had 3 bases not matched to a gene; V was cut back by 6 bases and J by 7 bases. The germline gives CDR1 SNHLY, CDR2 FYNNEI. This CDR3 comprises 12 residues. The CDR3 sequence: CASRDRGVGYTF. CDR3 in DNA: TGTGCCAGCAGGGACAGGGGTGTTGGCTACACCTTC.

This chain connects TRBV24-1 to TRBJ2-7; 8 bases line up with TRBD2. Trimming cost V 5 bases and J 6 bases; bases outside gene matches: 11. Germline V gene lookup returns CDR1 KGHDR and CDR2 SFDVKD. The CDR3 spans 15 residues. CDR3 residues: CATSAPREAGVEQYF. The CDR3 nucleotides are TGTGCCACCAGTGCGCCCCGAGAAGCGGGAGTCGAGCAGTACTTC.

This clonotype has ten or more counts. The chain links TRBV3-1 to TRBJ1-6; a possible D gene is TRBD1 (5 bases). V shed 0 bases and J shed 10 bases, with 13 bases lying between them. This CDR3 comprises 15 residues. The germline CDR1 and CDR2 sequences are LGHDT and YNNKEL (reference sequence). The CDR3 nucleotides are TGTGCCAGCAGCCAAGATCCGCCGGGGACCTCACCCCTCCACTTT. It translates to CASSQDPPGTSPLHF.

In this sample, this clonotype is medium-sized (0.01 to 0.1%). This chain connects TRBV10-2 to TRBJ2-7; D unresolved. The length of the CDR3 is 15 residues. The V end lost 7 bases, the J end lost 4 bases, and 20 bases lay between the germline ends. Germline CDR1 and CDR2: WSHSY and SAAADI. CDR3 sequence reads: CASTAPGYGVYEQYF. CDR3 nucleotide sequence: TGCGCCAGCACTGCCCCTGGGTATGGGGTATACGAGCAGTACTTC.

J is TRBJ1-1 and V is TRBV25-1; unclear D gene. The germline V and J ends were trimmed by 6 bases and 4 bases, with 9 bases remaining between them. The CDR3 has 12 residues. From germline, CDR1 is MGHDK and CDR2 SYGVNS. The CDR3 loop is CASSRGSTEAFF. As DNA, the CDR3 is TGTGCCAGCAGCCGGGGATCCACTGAAGCTTTCTTT. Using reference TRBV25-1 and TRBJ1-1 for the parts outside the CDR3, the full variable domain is EADIYQTPRYLVIGTGKKITLECSQTMGHDKMYWYQQDPGMELHLIHYSYGVNSTEKGDLSSESTVSRIRTEHFPLTLESARPSHTSQYLCASSRGSTEAFFGQGTRLTVV.

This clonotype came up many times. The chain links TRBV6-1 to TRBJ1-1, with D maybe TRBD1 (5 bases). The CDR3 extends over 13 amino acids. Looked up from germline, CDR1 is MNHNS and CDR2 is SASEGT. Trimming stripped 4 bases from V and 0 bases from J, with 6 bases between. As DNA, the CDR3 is TGTGCCAGCAGTGGACAGATGAACACTGAAGCTTTCTTT. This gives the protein CASSGQMNTEAFF.

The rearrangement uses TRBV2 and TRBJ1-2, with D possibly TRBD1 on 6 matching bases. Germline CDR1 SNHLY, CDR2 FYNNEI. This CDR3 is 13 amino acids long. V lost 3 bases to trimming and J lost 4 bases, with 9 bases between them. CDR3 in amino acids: CASSEKGGYGYTF. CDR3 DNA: TGTGCCAGCAGTGAGAAGGGGGGCTATGGCTACACCTTC.

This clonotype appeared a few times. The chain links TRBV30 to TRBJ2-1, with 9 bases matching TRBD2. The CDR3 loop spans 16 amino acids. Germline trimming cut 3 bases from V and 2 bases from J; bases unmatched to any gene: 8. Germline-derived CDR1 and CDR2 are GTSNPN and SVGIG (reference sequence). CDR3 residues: CAWRSGRLGPYNEQFF. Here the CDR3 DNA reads TGTGCCTGGAGGAGCGGGAGGTTAGGACCCTACAATGAGCAGTTCTTC.

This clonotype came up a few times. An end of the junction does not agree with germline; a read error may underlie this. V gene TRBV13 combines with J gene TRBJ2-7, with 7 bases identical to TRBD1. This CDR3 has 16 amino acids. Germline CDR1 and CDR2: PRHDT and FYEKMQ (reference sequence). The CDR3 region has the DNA TGTGCCGGCAGTCCCACCGGGACAGATAGCTCCTACGAGCAGTATTTC. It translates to CAGSPTGTDSSYEQYF.

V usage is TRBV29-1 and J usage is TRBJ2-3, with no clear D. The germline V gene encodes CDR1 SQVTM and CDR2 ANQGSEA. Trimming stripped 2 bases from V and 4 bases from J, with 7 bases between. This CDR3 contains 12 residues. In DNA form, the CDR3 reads TGCAGCGTTGAAAAGTCCTCAGATACGCAGTATTTT. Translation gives CSVEKSSDTQYF.

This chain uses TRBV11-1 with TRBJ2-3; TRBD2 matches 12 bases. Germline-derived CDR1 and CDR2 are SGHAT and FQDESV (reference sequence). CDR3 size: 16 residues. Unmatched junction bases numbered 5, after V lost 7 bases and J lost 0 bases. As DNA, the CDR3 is TGTGCCAGCATTCGGACTAGCGGGGTTAGCACAGATACGCAGTATTTT. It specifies CASIRTSGVSTDTQYF.

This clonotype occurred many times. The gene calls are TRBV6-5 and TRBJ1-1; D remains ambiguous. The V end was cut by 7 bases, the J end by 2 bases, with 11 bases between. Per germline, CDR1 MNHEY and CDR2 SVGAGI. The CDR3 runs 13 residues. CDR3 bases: TGTGCCAGCACCCAAGAAGGCAACACTGAAGCTTTCTTT. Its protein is CASTQEGNTEAFF.

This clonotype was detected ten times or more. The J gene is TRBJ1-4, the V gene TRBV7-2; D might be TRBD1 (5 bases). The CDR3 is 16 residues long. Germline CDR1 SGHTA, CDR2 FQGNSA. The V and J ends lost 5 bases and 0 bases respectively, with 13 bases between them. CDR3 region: CASSLRDGATNEKLFF. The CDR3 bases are TGTGCCAGCAGCCTAAGGGACGGTGCAACTAATGAAAAACTGTTTTTT. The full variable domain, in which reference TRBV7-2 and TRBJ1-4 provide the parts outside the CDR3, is GAGVSQSPSNKVTEKGKDVELRCDPISGHTALYWYRQSLGQGLEFLIYFQGNSAPDKSGLPSDRFSAERTGGSVSTLTIQRTQQEDSAVYLCASSLRDGATNEKLFFGSGTQLSVL.

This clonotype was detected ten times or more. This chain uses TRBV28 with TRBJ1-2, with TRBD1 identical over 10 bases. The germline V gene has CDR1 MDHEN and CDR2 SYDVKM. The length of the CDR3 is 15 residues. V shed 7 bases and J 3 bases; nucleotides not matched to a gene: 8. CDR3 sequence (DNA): TGTGCCAGCACCCCTTTCGGGACAGGGGACTATGGCTACACCTTC. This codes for CASTPFGTGDYGYTF.

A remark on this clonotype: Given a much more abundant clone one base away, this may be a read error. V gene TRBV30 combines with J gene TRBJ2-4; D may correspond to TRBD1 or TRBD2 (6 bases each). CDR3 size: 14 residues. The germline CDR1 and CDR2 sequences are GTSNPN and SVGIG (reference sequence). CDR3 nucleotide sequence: TGTGCCTGGACTAAGAGGGGGGCCAAAAACACTCAGTACTTC. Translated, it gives CAWTKRGAKNTQYF.

CDR3 residues: CATSREEGGSPLHF. In DNA form, the CDR3 reads TGTGCCACCAGCAGAGAGGAAGGGGGCTCACCCCTCCACTTT. V and J are TRBV15 and TRBJ1-6; 7 nucleotides align to TRBD1. V was pared by 0 bases and J by 10 bases, with 3 bases of the junction left unmatched. This CDR3 region has 14 residues. Germline V gene data show CDR1 as LNHNV and CDR2 as YYDKDF (reference sequence).

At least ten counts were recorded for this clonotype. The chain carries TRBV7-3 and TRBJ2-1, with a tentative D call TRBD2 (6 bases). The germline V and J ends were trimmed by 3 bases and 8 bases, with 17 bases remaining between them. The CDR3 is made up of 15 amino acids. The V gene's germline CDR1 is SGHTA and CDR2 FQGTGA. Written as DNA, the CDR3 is TGTGCCAGCAGCTTGAGGGTCGGGAGAGGTGATGAGCAGTTCTTC. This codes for CASSLRVGRGDEQFF.